The text below deals with one TCR beta chain. Produced via immunoSEQ multiplex PCR; TCRdb's table is partial and in-frame only. The sample contains 61,000 or so clones, about 80% of which appear only once. Template: tumor biopsy or peripheral blood genomic DNA, about 550-6,500 ng per sample. CDR3 size: 14 residues. The germline V and J ends were trimmed by 0 bases and 4 bases, with 9 bases remaining between them. Germline CDR1 reads LGHDT; CDR2 reads YNNKEL (reference sequence). This sample is drawn from a study of T cells in tumors after PD-1 blockade. Study in general: Some patients also took daily vismodegib 150 mg during anti-PD-1 treatment. Peripheral blood samples averaged roughly 40,000 unique clonotypes and around 120,000 templates.

Sequences were derived from PBMCs, sampled before anti-PD-1 treatment. This chain uses TRBV3-1 (or the pseudogene TRBV3-2) with TRBJ1-1; D remains unclear. The clonotype was recovered from a human donor with basal cell carcinoma. CDR3 loop: CASSQDLTFTEAFF. As DNA, the CDR3 is TGTGCCAGCAGCCAAGATTTGACGTTCACTGAAGCTTTCTTT.